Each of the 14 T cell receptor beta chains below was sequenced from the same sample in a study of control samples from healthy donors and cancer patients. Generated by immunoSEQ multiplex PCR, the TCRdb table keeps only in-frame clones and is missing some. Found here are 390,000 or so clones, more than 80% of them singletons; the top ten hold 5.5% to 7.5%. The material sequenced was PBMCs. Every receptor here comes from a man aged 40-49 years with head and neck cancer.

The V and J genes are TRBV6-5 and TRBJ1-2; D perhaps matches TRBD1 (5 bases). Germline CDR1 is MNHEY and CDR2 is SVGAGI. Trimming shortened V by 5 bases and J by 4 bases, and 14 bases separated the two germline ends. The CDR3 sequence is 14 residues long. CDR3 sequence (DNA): TGTGCCAGCAGTATACGACAGCACCTCTATGGCTACACCTTC. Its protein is CASSIRQHLYGYTF.

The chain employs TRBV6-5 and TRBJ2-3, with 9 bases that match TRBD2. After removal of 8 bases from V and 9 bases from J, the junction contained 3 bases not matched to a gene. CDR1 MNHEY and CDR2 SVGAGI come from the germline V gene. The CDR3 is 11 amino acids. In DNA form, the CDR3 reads TGTGCCAGCGGCGCGGGGGGGACGCAGTATTTT. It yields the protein CASGAGGTQYF.

The CDR3 is CASSQGDGAYNSPLHF. The CDR3, as DNA: TGCGCCAGCAGCCAGGGGGACGGAGCGTATAATTCACCCCTCCACTTT. The rearrangement joins TRBV4-3 to TRBJ1-6; perhaps TRBD1 as D (5 bases). Trimming left V 3 bases short and J 4 bases short, with 13 bases between. Germline V gene sequence: CDR1 LGHNA, CDR2 YSLEER. This CDR3 spans 16 amino acids.

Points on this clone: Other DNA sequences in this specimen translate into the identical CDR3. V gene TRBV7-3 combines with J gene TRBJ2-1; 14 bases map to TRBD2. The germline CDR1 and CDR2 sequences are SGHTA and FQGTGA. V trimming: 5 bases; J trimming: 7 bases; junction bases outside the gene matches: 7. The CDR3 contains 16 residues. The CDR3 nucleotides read TGTGCCAGCAGCCCAAGGGGACTAGCGGGAGAGAATGAGCAGTTCTTC. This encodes CASSPRGLAGENEQFF.

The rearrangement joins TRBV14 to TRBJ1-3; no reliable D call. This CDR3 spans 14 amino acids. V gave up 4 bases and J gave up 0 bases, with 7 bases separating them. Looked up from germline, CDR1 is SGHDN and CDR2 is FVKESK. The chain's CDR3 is CASSPLLSGNTIYF. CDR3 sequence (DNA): TGTGCCAGCAGCCCCCTCCTCTCTGGAAACACCATATATTTT.

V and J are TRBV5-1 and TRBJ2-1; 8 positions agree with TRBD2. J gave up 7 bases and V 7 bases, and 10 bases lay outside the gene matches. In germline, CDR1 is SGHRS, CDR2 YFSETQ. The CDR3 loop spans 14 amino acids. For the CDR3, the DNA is TGCGCCAGCTTTACTAGCGGTTTTTCGAATGAGCAGTTCTTC. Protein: CASFTSGFSNEQFF.

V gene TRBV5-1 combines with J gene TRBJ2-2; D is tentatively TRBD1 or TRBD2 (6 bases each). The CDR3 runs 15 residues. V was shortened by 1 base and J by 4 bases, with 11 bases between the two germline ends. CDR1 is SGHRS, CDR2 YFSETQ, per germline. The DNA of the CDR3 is TGCGCCAGCAGCTTGTCCCCGGGGGCCACCGGGGAGCTGTTTTTT. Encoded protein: CASSLSPGATGELFF.

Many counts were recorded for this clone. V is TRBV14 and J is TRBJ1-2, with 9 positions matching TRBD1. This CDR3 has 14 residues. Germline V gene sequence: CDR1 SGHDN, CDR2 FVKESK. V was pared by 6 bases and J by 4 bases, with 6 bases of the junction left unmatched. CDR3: CASRPGQGTYGYTF. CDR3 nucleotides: TGTGCCAGCAGACCGGGACAGGGCACCTATGGCTACACCTTC.

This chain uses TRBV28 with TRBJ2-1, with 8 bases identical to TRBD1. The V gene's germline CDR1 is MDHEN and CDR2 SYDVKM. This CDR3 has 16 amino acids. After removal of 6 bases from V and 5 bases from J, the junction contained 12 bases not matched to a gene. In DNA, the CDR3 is TGTGCCAGCAGCTCCATCGACAGGGGACCAAACAATGAGCAGTTCTTC. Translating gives CASSSIDRGPNNEQFF.

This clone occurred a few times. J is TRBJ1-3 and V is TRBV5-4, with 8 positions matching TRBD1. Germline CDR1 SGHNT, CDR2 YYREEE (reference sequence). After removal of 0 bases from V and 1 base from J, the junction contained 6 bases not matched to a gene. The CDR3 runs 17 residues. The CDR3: CASSLARDRGSGNTIYF. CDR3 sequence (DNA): TGTGCCAGCAGCTTGGCTCGTGACAGGGGTTCTGGAAACACCATATATTTT. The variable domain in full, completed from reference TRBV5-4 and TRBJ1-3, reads ETGVTQSPTHLIKTRGQQVTLRCSSQSGHNTVSWYQQALGQGPQFIFQYYREEENGRGNFPPRFSGLQFPNYSSELNVNALELDDSALYLCASSLARDRGSGNTIYFGEGSWLTVV.

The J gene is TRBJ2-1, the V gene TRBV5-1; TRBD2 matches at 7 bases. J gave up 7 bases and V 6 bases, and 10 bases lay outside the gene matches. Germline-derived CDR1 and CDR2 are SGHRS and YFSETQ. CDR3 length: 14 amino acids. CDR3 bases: TGCGCCAGCACCGAGGGACTACCGGGGAATGAGCAGTTCTTC. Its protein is CASTEGLPGNEQFF. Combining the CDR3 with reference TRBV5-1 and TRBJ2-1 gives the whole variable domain KAGVTQTPRYLIKTRGQQVTLSCSPISGHRSVSWYQQTPGQGLQFLFEYFSETQRNKGNFPGRFSGRQFSNSRSEMNVSTLELGDSALYLCASTEGLPGNEQFFGPGTRLTVL.

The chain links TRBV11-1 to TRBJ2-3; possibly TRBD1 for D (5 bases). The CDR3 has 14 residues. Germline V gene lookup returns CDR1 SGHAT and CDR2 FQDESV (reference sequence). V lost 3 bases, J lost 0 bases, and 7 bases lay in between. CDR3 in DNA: TGTGCCAGCAGCTTGACAGCTAGCACAGATACGCAGTATTTT. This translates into CASSLTASTDTQYF.

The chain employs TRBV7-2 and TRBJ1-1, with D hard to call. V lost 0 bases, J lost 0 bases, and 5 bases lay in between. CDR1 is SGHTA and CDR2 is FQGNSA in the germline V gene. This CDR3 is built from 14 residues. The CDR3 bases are TGTGCCAGCAGCTTAGCAGGGCTGAACACTGAAGCTTTCTTT. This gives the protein CASSLAGLNTEAFF.

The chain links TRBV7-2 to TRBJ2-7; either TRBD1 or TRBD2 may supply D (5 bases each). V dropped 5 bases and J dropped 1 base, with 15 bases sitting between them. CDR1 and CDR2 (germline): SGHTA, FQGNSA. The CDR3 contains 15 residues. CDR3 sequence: CASSPRMGESYEQYF. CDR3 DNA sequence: TGTGCCAGCAGCCCACGAATGGGGGAGTCCTACGAGCAGTACTTC.